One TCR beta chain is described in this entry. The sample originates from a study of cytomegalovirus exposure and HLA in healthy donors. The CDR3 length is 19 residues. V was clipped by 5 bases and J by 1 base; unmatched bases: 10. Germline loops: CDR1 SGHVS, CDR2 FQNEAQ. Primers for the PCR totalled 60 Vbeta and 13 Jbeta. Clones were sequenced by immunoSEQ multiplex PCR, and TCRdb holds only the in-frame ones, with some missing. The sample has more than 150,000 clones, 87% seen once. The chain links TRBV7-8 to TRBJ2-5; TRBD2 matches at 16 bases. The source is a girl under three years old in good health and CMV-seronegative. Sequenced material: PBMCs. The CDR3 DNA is TGTGCCAGCAGCCCCCGATTTGGGACTAGCGGGGGGGCCCAAGAGACCCAGTACTTC. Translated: CASSPRFGTSGGAQETQYF.